These 16 T cell receptor beta chains were sequenced from one sample in a study of cytomegalovirus exposure and HLA in healthy donors. The PCR contained 60 Vbeta and 13 Jbeta primers. Produced via immunoSEQ multiplex PCR; TCRdb's table is partial and in-frame only. The sample records roughly 130,000 clones, around 77% being singletons. The specimen sequenced was PBMCs. The receptors come from a man aged 30-40 years in good health and CMV-seronegative.

The V gene is TRBV28, the J gene TRBJ1-5; 7 bases agree with TRBD1. Trimming removed 5 bases from V and 5 bases from J; junction bases left unmatched: 12. The CDR3 covers 16 residues. Germline assignment: CDR1 MDHEN and CDR2 SYDVKM. CDR3 region: CASSRQGLRGHQPQHF. The DNA for the CDR3 is TGTGCCAGCAGTCGACAGGGTCTTCGGGGCCATCAGCCCCAGCATTTT.

This sequence joins TRBV7-3 and TRBJ2-1; D is uncertain. Trimming stripped 3 bases from V and 8 bases from J, with 8 bases between. The CDR3 runs 12 residues. Germline loops: CDR1 SGHTA, CDR2 FQGTGA. This CDR3 reads CASSFVAHEQFF. The DNA for the CDR3 is TGTGCCAGCAGCTTTGTAGCTCATGAGCAGTTCTTC.

The chain carries TRBV18 and TRBJ1-6, with D possibly TRBD1 on 5 matching bases. CDR3 length: 16 amino acids. With 5 bases removed from V and 4 bases from J, the gap between germline ends came to 15 bases. Germline V gene lookup returns CDR1 KGHSH and CDR2 LQKENI. The CDR3 loop is CASSTRGGVYNSPLHF. CDR3 sequence (DNA): TGTGCCAGCTCAACCAGAGGAGGGGTTTATAATTCACCCCTCCACTTT.

The rearrangement links TRBV28 to TRBJ1-6; D call uncertain. The CDR3 length is 11 residues. Germline V gives CDR1 MDHEN, CDR2 SYDVKM. CDR3 in amino acids: CATGSDSPLHF. The CDR3 DNA sequence: TGTGCTACGGGGTCGGATTCACCCCTCCACTTT. Variable domain in full (rest from reference TRBV28 and TRBJ1-6): DVKVTQSSRYLVKRTGEKVFLECVQDMDHENMFWYRQDPGLGLRLIYFSYDVKMKEKGDIPEGYSVSREKKERFSLILESASTNQTSMYLCATGSDSPLHFGNGTRLTVT.

This chain links TRBV28 with TRBJ1-2; D possibly corresponds to TRBD1 (5 bases). Germline V gene data show CDR1 as MDHEN and CDR2 as SYDVKM. Trimming took 6 bases from V and 2 from J, leaving 13 bases between them. The CDR3 sequence is 14 residues long. As DNA, the CDR3 is TGTGCCAGCAGCGGGCCAGGGCGAAACTATGGCTACACCTTC. It is translated as CASSGPGRNYGYTF.

The chain carries TRBV5-1 and TRBJ2-7; tentatively, D is TRBD2 (7 bases). Deletions cut 0 bases from V and 0 bases from J, with 16 bases between. Germline loops: CDR1 SGHRS, CDR2 YFSETQ. This CDR3 has 17 amino acids. CDR3 in amino acids: CASSLDLTGGFSYEQYF. The CDR3 DNA reads TGCGCCAGCAGCTTGGATCTCACGGGGGGCTTCTCCTACGAGCAGTACTTC.

The chain couples TRBV7-9 to TRBJ2-2; 10 bases agree with TRBD1. Germline V gene data show CDR1 as SEHNR and CDR2 as FQNEAQ (reference sequence). V gave up 5 bases and J gave up 4 bases; unmatched junction bases: 7. CDR3 length: 16 residues. CDR3: CASSPRTGGITGELFF. The CDR3 bases are TGTGCCAGCAGCCCTAGGACAGGGGGAATCACCGGGGAGCTGTTTTTT.

This chain links TRBV7-2 with TRBJ2-7; 10 bases match TRBD2. CDR1 and CDR2 (germline): SGHTA, FQGNSA. The CDR3 spans 16 residues. V lost 3 bases, J lost 1 base, and 6 bases stayed unmatched. Here the CDR3 reads CASSLGPLAGSYEQYF. Here the CDR3 DNA reads TGTGCCAGCAGCTTGGGCCCACTAGCGGGATCCTACGAGCAGTACTTC.

The chain combines TRBV4-1 with TRBJ2-3; 13 bases line up with TRBD2. Germline CDR1 is MGHRA and CDR2 is YSYEKL. The CDR3 spans 18 residues. The V gene end was trimmed by 4 bases and the J gene end by 3 bases; junction bases not matched to a gene: 10. The CDR3 loop reads CASSLRTSGGYETDTQYF. The CDR3 coding sequence is TGCGCCAGCAGCCTCCGGACTAGCGGGGGATACGAAACAGATACGCAGTATTTT.

This sequence joins TRBV29-1 and TRBJ2-3; possible D gene TRBD2, 6 bases. CDR3 length: 11 residues. V was cut by 8 bases and J by 7 bases, with 13 bases left in between. Germline V lookup: CDR1 SQVTM, CDR2 ANQGSEA. The CDR3 reads CSPWDSYTQYF. The CDR3 region has the DNA TGCAGCCCCTGGGACTCATATACGCAGTATTTT.

This sequence joins TRBV19 and TRBJ1-5; weak D call: TRBD1 (6 bases). The V end lost 2 bases, the J end lost 1 base, and 12 bases lay between the germline ends. The CDR3 sequence is 16 residues long. Per the germline V gene, CDR1 is LNHDA and CDR2 is SQIVND (reference sequence). The CDR3 loop is CASSILRGPSNQPQHF. For the CDR3, the DNA is TGTGCCAGTAGTATACTCAGGGGTCCGAGCAATCAGCCCCAGCATTTT.

This clone was seen more than once but under ten times. Written as DNA, the CDR3 is TGCGCCAGCAGCCAAGCGGCTAGCGGGGAAGGATATACGCAGTATTTT. Protein: CASSQAASGEGYTQYF. J is TRBJ2-3 and V is TRBV4-3; 9 bases are a match to TRBD2. Germline V gene lookup returns CDR1 LGHNA and CDR2 YSLEER. V shed 1 base, J shed 7 bases, and the junction held 9 bases outside the gene matches. This CDR3 has 16 residues.

This chain links TRBV4-1 with TRBJ2-2, with D unresolved. The CDR3 consists of 13 residues. V lost 4 bases and J lost 4, with 7 bases in between. Germline loops: CDR1 MGHRA, CDR2 YSYEKL. The CDR3 is CASSPRLTGELFF. In DNA form, the CDR3 reads TGCGCCAGCAGCCCACGACTCACCGGGGAGCTGTTTTTT.

The rearrangement uses TRBV29-1 and TRBJ1-1; D is possibly TRBD1 (5 bases). The ends were cut back, 7 bases at V and 4 bases at J, with 13 bases in the middle. Germline CDR1 reads SQVTM; CDR2 reads ANQGSEA. The CDR3 length is 12 residues. The CDR3 DNA reads TGCAGCGCCACACCCGGGGGCACTGAAGCTTTCTTT. It translates to CSATPGGTEAFF.

In its sample, this clone was seen once. Other DNA sequences in this sample translate to the same CDR3. V and J are TRBV5-1 and TRBJ1-4; D gene unclear. Germline assignment: CDR1 SGHRS and CDR2 YFSETQ. The CDR3 has 14 residues. The ends were cut back, 1 base at V and 0 bases at J, with 4 bases in the middle. CDR3 amino acids: CASSLTATNEKLFF. In nucleotides, the CDR3 is TGCGCCAGCAGCTTGACAGCAACTAATGAAAAACTGTTTTTT.

This clone was detected only once. This sequence joins TRBV4-2 and TRBJ2-1, with D possibly matching TRBD2 (5 bases). Trimming took 1 base from V and 7 from J, leaving 11 bases between them. Germline lookup yields CDR1 LGHNA and CDR2 YNFKEQ. The CDR3 is 14 residues long. The CDR3: CASSQVGSGNEQFF. The CDR3 bases are TGTGCCAGCAGCCAAGTGGGAAGCGGTAATGAGCAGTTCTTC.